This passage covers 19 T cell receptor beta chains from one sample sequenced in a study of cytomegalovirus exposure and HLA in healthy donors. Some clones are missing from TCRdb's copy, which holds only in-frame ones; the method was immunoSEQ multiplex PCR. The sample lists about 73,000 clones; approximately 95% were seen once. Specimen: PBMCs. The receptors originated from a young man in good health and CMV-seronegative.

V usage is TRBV7-9 and J usage is TRBJ2-7; a possible D gene is TRBD1 (5 bases). V lost 5 bases and J lost 5, with 13 bases in between. Germline V gene lookup returns CDR1 SEHNR and CDR2 FQNEAQ (reference sequence). This CDR3 has 13 residues. The CDR3: CASSPPSRDEQYF. Written as DNA, the CDR3 is TGTGCCAGCAGCCCCCCCTCCAGGGACGAGCAGTACTTC.

The V gene is TRBV2, the J gene TRBJ1-2; a weak D match, TRBD1 (5 bases). The CDR3 sequence is 16 residues long. Deletions cut 5 bases from V and 7 bases from J, with 23 bases between. CDR1 and CDR2 (germline): SNHLY, FYNNEI. CDR3 nucleotides: TGTGCCAGCAGTATAAGTATGTCGCAGGGCGGCGGTGGCTACACCTTC. This gives the protein CASSISMSQGGGGYTF.

The rearrangement joins TRBV7-9 to TRBJ1-2; TRBD1 matches 10 bases. The V gene end was trimmed by 1 base and the J gene end by 7 bases; junction bases not matched to a gene: 3. Looked up from germline, CDR1 is SEHNR and CDR2 is FQNEAQ (reference sequence). The CDR3 has 14 amino acids. DNA for the CDR3: TGTGCCAGCAGCTTAGATTGGGACAGGGGTGGCTACACCTTC. It is translated as CASSLDWDRGGYTF.

The chain recombines TRBV14 with TRBJ2-7; 8 nucleotides match TRBD1. This CDR3 is built from 15 residues. The J segment lost 4 bases and the V segment lost 3 bases, leaving 8 bases of the junction unmatched. CDR1 is SGHDN and CDR2 is FVKESK in the germline V gene. CDR3 DNA: TGTGCCAGCAGCCACATGACAGGGGTGGGTTACGAGCAGTACTTC. It translates to CASSHMTGVGYEQYF.

The V call is TRBV5-1, the J call TRBJ2-1; weak D call: TRBD2 (7 bases). Trimming took off 0 bases at V and 3 bases at J, with 13 bases between the two ends. This CDR3 has 16 amino acids. The germline V gene encodes CDR1 SGHRS and CDR2 YFSETQ. The CDR3 DNA reads TGCGCCAGCAGCTTGGTAGGGGGGGAAAGCTACAATGAGCAGTTCTTC. This gives the protein CASSLVGGESYNEQFF.

The chain links TRBV5-1 to TRBJ2-5; 8 positions agree with TRBD2. CDR3 length: 15 residues. The trim removed 3 bases at V and 5 bases at J, leaving 9 bases unmatched. Germline CDR1 reads SGHRS; CDR2 reads YFSETQ. The CDR3 bases are TGCGCCAGCAGCTCAGGTTCGGGGGGGCAGGAGACCCAGTACTTC. Protein product: CASSSGSGGQETQYF.

The rearrangement joins TRBV5-6 to TRBJ2-1; D is perhaps TRBD1 (5 bases). This CDR3 has 11 amino acids. V was trimmed by 0 bases and J by 10 bases, leaving 5 bases between them. Per germline, CDR1 SGHDT and CDR2 YYEEEE. CDR3 residues: CASSLAGEQFF. Written as DNA, the CDR3 is TGTGCCAGCAGCTTGGCAGGGGAGCAGTTCTTC.

The V call is TRBV30, the J call TRBJ2-7; tentative D call: TRBD1 (5 bases). V dropped 6 bases and J dropped 1 base, with 13 bases sitting between them. CDR3 size: 13 residues. Looked up from germline, CDR1 is GTSNPN and CDR2 is SVGIG (reference sequence). This CDR3 is CACTGSDSYEQYF. In DNA form, the CDR3 reads TGTGCCTGTACAGGAAGTGATTCCTACGAGCAGTACTTC.

The chain employs TRBV5-6 and TRBJ1-4; D uncertain. Germline V gene sequence: CDR1 SGHDT, CDR2 YYEEEE. Trimming stripped 2 bases from V and 7 bases from J, with 6 bases between. The CDR3 contains 12 residues. The CDR3 DNA reads as TGTGCCAGCAGCTTCGCCAGTGAAAAACTGTTTTTT. The encoded protein is CASSFASEKLFF.

The chain has TRBV7-2 and TRBJ2-5; 9 nucleotides agree with TRBD2. Germline-derived CDR1 and CDR2 are SGHTA and FQGNSA. Trimming removed 1 base from V and 5 bases from J; junction bases left unmatched: 8. The CDR3 contains 16 residues. The CDR3 DNA reads as TGTGCCAGCAGCTTAGATAGTGCTAGCGGGGCGGAGACCCAGTACTTC. Its translation is CASSLDSASGAETQYF.

This chain uses TRBV11-2 with TRBJ1-2; 8 bases fit TRBD1. There are 16 residues in the CDR3. Germline V gives CDR1 SGHAT, CDR2 FQNNGV. J was trimmed by 10 bases and V by 5 bases; bases with no gene match: 18. The DNA for the CDR3 is TGTGCCAGCAGCCCAACATACGGTGACAGGGGCGATGACTACACCTTC. Translating gives CASSPTYGDRGDDYTF.

The J gene is TRBJ1-2, the V gene TRBV5-1; tentative D call: TRBD1 (5 bases). CDR1 is SGHRS and CDR2 is YFSETQ in the germline V gene. The CDR3 runs 14 residues. Trimming pared 5 bases from V and 0 bases from J, leaving 11 bases between. This CDR3 is CASSSAGPNYGYTF. CDR3 bases: TGCGCCAGCAGTTCTGCGGGACCTAACTATGGCTACACCTTC.

The V and J genes are TRBV10-2 and TRBJ1-5; 8 bases line up with TRBD1. Germline trimming cut 2 bases from V and 4 bases from J; bases unmatched to any gene: 7. Germline V gene lookup returns CDR1 WSHSY and CDR2 SAAADI. The CDR3 runs 16 residues. CDR3 region: CASSERAGTGNQPQHF. The CDR3 DNA is TGCGCCAGCAGTGAGAGGGCCGGGACAGGAAATCAGCCCCAGCATTTT.

J is TRBJ1-5 and V is TRBV28; D possibly corresponds to TRBD1 (6 bases). Germline V CDR1 and CDR2: MDHEN, SYDVKM. This CDR3 region has 14 residues. Between the trimmed V and J ends, which lost 2 bases and 6 bases, there was a span of 11 bases. This CDR3 reads CASSLRGGTQPQHF. The CDR3 DNA reads as TGTGCCAGCAGTTTACGGGGGGGCACTCAGCCCCAGCATTTT.

The V and J genes are TRBV5-6 and TRBJ1-2, with unresolved D. CDR3 length: 14 residues. With 2 bases removed from V and 8 bases from J, the gap between germline ends came to 16 bases. Germline assignment: CDR1 SGHDT and CDR2 YYEEEE. Here the CDR3 DNA reads TGTGCCAGCAGCTTCGGGCGAGGGCTCGGGGGCTACACCTTC. It specifies CASSFGRGLGGYTF.

The V gene is TRBV27, the J gene TRBJ1-6; D unclear. Germline CDR1 and CDR2: MNHEY and SMNVEV (reference sequence). V was cut by 3 bases and J by 4 bases, with 4 bases left in between. The CDR3 totals 13 residues. The DNA for the CDR3 is TGTGCCAGCAGTTTGGAGTATAATTCACCCCTCCACTTT. Protein: CASSLEYNSPLHF.

Comments on this clone: The junction shows a germline mismatch at one end, possibly a read error. This rearrangement joins TRBV5-1 to TRBJ1-3; the match to TRBD1 covers 9 bases. CDR3 size: 13 residues. Germline CDR1 is SGHRS and CDR2 is YFSETQ. This chain's CDR3 is CASSLAWDREIHF. The CDR3 DNA is TGCGCCAGCAGCTTGGCTTGGGACAGGGAGATACATTTT.

This chain uses TRBV28 with TRBJ2-6; 8 bases line up with TRBD1. V lost 6 bases, J lost 0 bases, and 10 bases stayed unmatched. In germline, CDR1 is MDHEN, CDR2 SYDVKM. The CDR3 is 18 residues long. The CDR3 DNA reads TGTGCCAGCAGGCCAGTAGGGGACAGGTTCTCTGGGGCCAACGTCCTGACTTTC. It codes for CASRPVGDRFSGANVLTF.

The chain links TRBV27 to TRBJ1-5; the D gene is possibly TRBD1 (6 bases). The V end was cut by 5 bases, the J end by 1 base, with 9 bases between. The CDR3 has 14 amino acids. Germline V gene lookup returns CDR1 MNHEY and CDR2 SMNVEV (reference sequence). CDR3 amino acids: CASSNDRSNQPQHF. CDR3 DNA sequence: TGTGCCAGCAGTAATGACAGGAGCAATCAGCCCCAGCATTTT.